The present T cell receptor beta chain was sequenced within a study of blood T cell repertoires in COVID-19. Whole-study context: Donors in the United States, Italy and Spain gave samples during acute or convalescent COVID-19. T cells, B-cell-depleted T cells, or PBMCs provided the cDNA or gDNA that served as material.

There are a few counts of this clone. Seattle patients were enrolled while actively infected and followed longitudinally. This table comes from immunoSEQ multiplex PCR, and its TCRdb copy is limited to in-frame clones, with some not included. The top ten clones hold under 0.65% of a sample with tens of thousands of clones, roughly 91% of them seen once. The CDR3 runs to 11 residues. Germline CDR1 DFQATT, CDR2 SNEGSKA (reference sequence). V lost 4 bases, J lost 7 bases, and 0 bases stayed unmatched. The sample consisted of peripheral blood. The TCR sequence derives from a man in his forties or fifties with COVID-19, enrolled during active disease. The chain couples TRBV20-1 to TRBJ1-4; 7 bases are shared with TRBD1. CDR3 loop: CSANRGEKLFF. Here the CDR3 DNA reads TGCAGTGCTAACAGGGGTGAAAAACTGTTTTTT.